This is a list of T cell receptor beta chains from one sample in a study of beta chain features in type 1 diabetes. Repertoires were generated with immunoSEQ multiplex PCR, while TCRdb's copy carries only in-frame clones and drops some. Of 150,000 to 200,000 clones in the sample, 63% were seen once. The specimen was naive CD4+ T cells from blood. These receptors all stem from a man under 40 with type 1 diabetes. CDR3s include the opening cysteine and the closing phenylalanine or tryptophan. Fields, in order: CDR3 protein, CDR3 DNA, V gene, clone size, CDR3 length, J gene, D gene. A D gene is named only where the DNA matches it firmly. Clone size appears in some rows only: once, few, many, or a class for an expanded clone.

CSVPDGESGTDTQYF	TGCAGCGTTCCGGATGGTGAAAGCGGGACAGATACGCAGTATTTT	TRBV29-1	few	15	TRBJ2-3	-
CASSLSGIRNTEAFF	TGTGCCAGCTCACTCTCCGGGATCCGGAACACTGAAGCTTTCTTT	TRBV18	-	15	TRBJ1-1	-
CASSPRVANTGELFF	TGTGCCAGCTCACCACGGGTCGCGAACACCGGGGAGCTGTTTTTT	TRBV18	-	15	TRBJ2-2	-
CASSSAVRSGANVLTF	TGTGCCAGCAGCTCGGCAGTTCGATCTGGGGCCAACGTCCTGACTTTC	TRBV7-2	-	16	TRBJ2-6	-
CASSPGVAASYEQYF	TGTGCTAGCAGCCCCGGGGTAGCGGCGTCCTACGAGCAGTACTTC	TRBV7-7	-	15	TRBJ2-7	-
CASSPELPALEQYF	TGTGCCAGCTCACCAGAACTCCCGGCCTTAGAGCAGTACTTC	TRBV18	few	14	TRBJ2-7	-
CAWSAGDIEQYF	TGTGCCTGGAGTGCAGGGGACATCGAGCAGTACTTC	TRBV30	-	12	TRBJ2-7	-
CSVEDRVTRETQYF	TGCAGCGTTGAAGATCGCGTGACAAGGGAGACCCAGTACTTC	TRBV29-1	-	14	TRBJ2-5	-
CASSPRSSSYEQYF	TGTGCCAGCAGCCCCCGCTCCAGCTCCTACGAGCAGTACTTC	TRBV9	-	14	TRBJ2-7	-
CASGWERGQGNSPLHF	TGTGCTAGTGGTTGGGAGAGGGGACAGGGTAATTCACCCCTCCACTTT	TRBV12-5	-	16	TRBJ1-6	TRBD1